This TCR beta chain was observed in a study of vaccination and CD4 T cells after COVID-19. Study details: Spike peptides, overlapping and drawn from SARS-CoV-2, HCoV-NL63, HCoV-OC43 and HCoV-229E, were used to stimulate cells.

Only a few counts were recorded for this clonotype. Antigen specificity is unknown. Treatment described: roughly 10-day PBMC culture with coronavirus spike peptide pools or control peptides (ViraFEST assay). The unexposed donor's CD4+ T cells were collected before the COVID-19 pandemic (2011-2018). ViraFEST used peptide pools to expand antigen-specific T cells, then sequenced TCRs. CDR3 size: 14 residues. Trimming left V 1 base short and J 3 bases short, with 9 bases between. Per the germline V gene, CDR1 is LNHNV and CDR2 is YYDKDF (reference sequence). The Oncomine TCR Beta short-read assay sequenced DNA from cultured CD4+ T cells. Investigators obtained genomic DNA by extraction from cultured CD4+ T cells. TCRdb passed the PCR reads through MiXCR, listing each CDR3 protein once. This table has approximately 7,100 distinct CDR3 sequences, 40% to 45% appearing once.

Sequencing used CD4+ T cells from blood, cultured in vitro. The V call is TRBV15, the J call TRBJ1-1; no clear D gene. The sequence derives from a human donor in good health. This CDR3 reads CATSRVSGYTEAFF. In DNA, the CDR3 is TGTGCCACCAGCAGAGTAAGCGGTTACACTGAAGCTTTCTTT. Full variable domain (outside the CDR3, taken from reference TRBV15 and TRBJ1-1): DAMVIQNPRYQVTQFGKPVTLSCSQTLNHNVMYWYQQKSSQAPKLLFHYYDKDFNNEADTPDNFQSRRPNTSFCFLDIRSPGLGDTAMYLCATSRVSGYTEAFFGQGTRLTVV.